These T cell receptor beta chains were read from a single sample in a study of CD8 T cells in cerebrospinal fluid in Alzheimer's disease. TCRdb re-called the 10x single-cell sequencing reads, yielding one record per CDR3 amino acid sequence without DNA. This table holds 1,200 or so distinct CDR3 sequences. Sequenced: cerebrospinal fluid. The receptor set was obtained from a human donor in good health. The CDR3 runs from the conserved cysteine through the conserved F or W. Size tells how often a clone was seen (once, few, many) or the class of an expanded clone, and some rows leave it out.

J gene: TRBJ2-3; clone size: medium-sized; V gene: TRBV6-2/TRBV6-3; CDR3 protein: CASSYGGPVDTQYF
J gene: TRBJ1-4; clone size: large; V gene: TRBV7-8; CDR3 protein: CASSIMGSTNEKLFF
J gene: TRBJ1-5; clone size: large; V gene: TRBV4-2; CDR3 protein: CASSQDGGYQPQHF
J gene: TRBJ2-2; clone size: large; V gene: TRBV5-1; CDR3 protein: CASSSVGPGELFF
J gene: TRBJ2-2; clone size: medium-sized; V gene: TRBV7-9; CDR3 protein: CASSLARAGELFF
J gene: TRBJ2-7; clone size: large; V gene: TRBV2; CDR3 protein: CATSRGRETEQYF
J gene: TRBJ2-1; clone size: medium-sized; V gene: TRBV9; CDR3 protein: CASSVGPDSYNEQFF
J gene: TRBJ2-1; clone size: medium-sized; V gene: TRBV5-1; CDR3 protein: CASSLASGLYNEQFF
J gene: TRBJ1-3; clone size: medium-sized; V gene: TRBV24-1; CDR3 protein: CATSDSPGNTIYF
J gene: TRBJ2-2; clone size: large; V gene: TRBV7-2; CDR3 protein: CASRYGTSGGPNTGELFF
J gene: TRBJ2-3; clone size: medium-sized; V gene: TRBV7-3; CDR3 protein: CASSLSLSSGGPSTDTQYF
J gene: TRBJ1-6; clone size: medium-sized; V gene: TRBV30; CDR3 protein: CAWSSVSYNSPLHF
J gene: TRBJ1-5; clone size: medium-sized; V gene: TRBV7-8; CDR3 protein: CASSRERGGGQPQHF
J gene: TRBJ1-4; clone size: medium-sized; V gene: TRBV6-1; CDR3 protein: CASSPDWGNEKLFF
J gene: TRBJ1-1; clone size: medium-sized; V gene: TRBV4-2; CDR3 protein: CASSQDLRGAYTEAFF
J gene: TRBJ2-5; clone size: medium-sized; V gene: TRBV7-7; CDR3 protein: CASSSDRAETQYF
J gene: TRBJ2-7; clone size: medium-sized; V gene: TRBV21-1; CDR3 protein: CASTASGHQRYEQYF
J gene: TRBJ2-5; clone size: NA; V gene: TRBV12-3/TRBV12-4; CDR3 protein: CASSLFLGGHRETQYF
J gene: TRBJ1-2; clone size: NA; V gene: TRBV19; CDR3 protein: CASSISVYGYTF
J gene: TRBJ1-6; clone size: medium-sized; V gene: TRBV7-3; CDR3 protein: CASSSDSNSPLHF
J gene: TRBJ2-6; clone size: medium-sized; V gene: TRBV7-8; CDR3 protein: CASSSGSGANVLTF
J gene: TRBJ2-5; clone size: NA; V gene: TRBV20-1; CDR3 protein: CSARGGGIQETQYF
J gene: TRBJ2-2; clone size: large; V gene: TRBV7-3; CDR3 protein: CATRTGYTGELFF
J gene: TRBJ1-4; clone size: large; V gene: TRBV4-2; CDR3 protein: CASSLQVFNEKLFF
J gene: TRBJ2-5; clone size: NA; V gene: TRBV5-4; CDR3 protein: CASSPGTSGGMRETQYF
J gene: TRBJ1-6; clone size: medium-sized; V gene: TRBV19; CDR3 protein: CASSTQGAGSPLHF
J gene: TRBJ1-4; clone size: medium-sized; V gene: TRBV9; CDR3 protein: CASSARQGAYEKLFF
J gene: TRBJ2-7; clone size: medium-sized; V gene: TRBV5-5; CDR3 protein: CASSAPGTEVYYEQYF
J gene: TRBJ2-3; clone size: large; V gene: TRBV29-1; CDR3 protein: CSASAGESTDTQYF
J gene: TRBJ2-1; clone size: large; V gene: TRBV5-1; CDR3 protein: CASSLGAPGNNEQFF
J gene: TRBJ1-6; clone size: medium-sized; V gene: TRBV10-3; CDR3 protein: CAISSYNSPLHF
J gene: TRBJ1-5; clone size: NA; V gene: TRBV28; CDR3 protein: CASSPIWAGAFNQPQHF
J gene: TRBJ2-1; clone size: medium-sized; V gene: TRBV19; CDR3 protein: CASSTSTTSYNEQFF
J gene: TRBJ2-2; clone size: medium-sized; V gene: TRBV6-1; CDR3 protein: CASSRDIHTGELFF
J gene: TRBJ2-1; clone size: medium-sized; V gene: TRBV9; CDR3 protein: CASSVGRGAGGLSYNEQFF
J gene: TRBJ2-3; clone size: large; V gene: TRBV5-1; CDR3 protein: CASSPRVGSTDTQYF
J gene: TRBJ1-1; clone size: NA; V gene: TRBV27; CDR3 protein: CASSPSLGAGRTEAFF
J gene: TRBJ2-3; clone size: large; V gene: TRBV2; CDR3 protein: CASSDLGLDTDTQYF
J gene: TRBJ2-2; clone size: medium-sized; V gene: TRBV18; CDR3 protein: CASSMTLNANTGELFF
J gene: TRBJ2-7; clone size: NA; V gene: TRBV23-1; CDR3 protein: CASGGERHYEQYF
J gene: TRBJ2-5; clone size: large; V gene: TRBV5-1; CDR3 protein: CASSSTVTGETQYF
J gene: TRBJ2-1; clone size: large; V gene: TRBV6-2/TRBV6-3; CDR3 protein: CASSYWRDNEQFF
J gene: TRBJ2-4; clone size: medium-sized; V gene: TRBV7-3; CDR3 protein: CASSLVENIQYF
J gene: TRBJ1-1; clone size: NA; V gene: TRBV9; CDR3 protein: CASVAGSTEAFF